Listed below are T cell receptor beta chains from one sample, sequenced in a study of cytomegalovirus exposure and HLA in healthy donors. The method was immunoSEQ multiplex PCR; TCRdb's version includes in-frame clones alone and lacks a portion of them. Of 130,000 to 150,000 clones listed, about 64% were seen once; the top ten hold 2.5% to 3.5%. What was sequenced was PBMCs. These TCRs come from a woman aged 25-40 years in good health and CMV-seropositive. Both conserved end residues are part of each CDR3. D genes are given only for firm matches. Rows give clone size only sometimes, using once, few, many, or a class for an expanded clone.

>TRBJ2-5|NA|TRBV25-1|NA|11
TGTGCCAGCACCAACACAGAGACCCAGTACTTC
CASTNTETQYF
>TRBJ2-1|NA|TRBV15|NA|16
TGTGCCACCAGCAGCCCCTTTGGGGGGGGCCACAATGAGCAGTTCTTC
CATSSPFGGGHNEQFF
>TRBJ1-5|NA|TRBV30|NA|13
TGTGCCTGGAGCCCGGGGAGCAATCAGCCCCAGCATTTT
CAWSPGSNQPQHF
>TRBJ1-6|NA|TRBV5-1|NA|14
TGCGCCAGCAGCTTCGGGGTGAGTTCTTCACCCCTCCACTTT
CASSFGVSSSPLHF
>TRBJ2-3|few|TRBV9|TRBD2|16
TGTGCCAGCAGCGTGGCAACGGGGGGGCCTGGGGATACGCAGTATTTT
CASSVATGGPGDTQYF
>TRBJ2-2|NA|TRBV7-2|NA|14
TGTGCCAGCAGCCTTAACAGGGTCACCGGGGAGCTGTTTTTT
CASSLNRVTGELFF
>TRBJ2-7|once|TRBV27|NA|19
TGTGCCAGCAGTTTAGTAGGGGTTAAGGGACTCCCAACCTCCTACGAGCAGTACTTC
CASSLVGVKGLPTSYEQYF
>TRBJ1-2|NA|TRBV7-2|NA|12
TGTGCCAGCAGCTTTGAGGCTTATGGCTACACCTTC
CASSFEAYGYTF
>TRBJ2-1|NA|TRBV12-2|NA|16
TGTGCAAGTCGCCGGCCGGGACTAGCAGGACACAATGAGCAGTTCTTC
CASRRPGLAGHNEQFF
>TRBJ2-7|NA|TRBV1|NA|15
TGCACCAGCAGCCAGAGGGGACTAGCGGTATACGAGCAGTACTTC
CTSSQRGLAVYEQYF
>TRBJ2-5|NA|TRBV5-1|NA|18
TGCGCCAGCAGCTTCCTGGGTATGAGGGTCCCCACAGCGGAGACCCAGTACTTC
CASSFLGMRVPTAETQYF
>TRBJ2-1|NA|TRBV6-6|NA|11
TGTGCCAGCAGTCCCTCCAATGAGCAGTTCTTC
CASSPSNEQFF
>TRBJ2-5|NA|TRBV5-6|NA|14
TGTGCCAGCAGCTCCCAAAGCGCTCAAGAGACCCAGTACTTC
CASSSQSAQETQYF
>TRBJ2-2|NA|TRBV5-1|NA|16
TGCGCCAGCAGCCCTACAGCCGCTTCTGACACCGGGGAGCTGTTTTTT
CASSPTAASDTGELFF
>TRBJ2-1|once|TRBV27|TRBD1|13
TGTGCCAGCAGTTCCCAAGGGGGCGGTGAGCAGTTCTTC
CASSSQGGGEQFF
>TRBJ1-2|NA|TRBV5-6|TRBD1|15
TGTGCCAGCAGCTCAGACAGGGTGGTTTTTTATGGCTACACCTTC
CASSSDRVVFYGYTF
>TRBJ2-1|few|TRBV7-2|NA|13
TGTGCCAGCAGCTTAGCGGCGGAATTGGAGCAGTTCTTC
CASSLAAELEQFF
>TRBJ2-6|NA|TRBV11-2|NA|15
TGTGCCAGCAGCTTCTCCCTGTCTGGGGCCAACGTCCTGACTTTC
CASSFSLSGANVLTF
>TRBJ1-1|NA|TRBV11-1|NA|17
TGTGCCAGCAGCTTAAGTGCGTCAGGACTCCTGAACACTGAAGCTTTCTTT
CASSLSASGLLNTEAFF
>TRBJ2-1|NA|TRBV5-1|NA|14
TGCGCCAGCAGCTTGGGACAGACATACAATGAGCAGTTCTTC
CASSLGQTYNEQFF
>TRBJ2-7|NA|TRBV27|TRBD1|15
TGTGCCAGCAGTTCCCCGGGACAGGGTAAATACGAGCAGTACTTC
CASSSPGQGKYEQYF
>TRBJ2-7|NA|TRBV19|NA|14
TGTGCCAGTAGTATCGGACAGGACTACTACGAGCAGTACTTC
CASSIGQDYYEQYF
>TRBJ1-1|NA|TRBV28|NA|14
TGTGCCAGCAGCCCTTTGGTGGCGAACACTGAAGCTTTCTTT
CASSPLVANTEAFF
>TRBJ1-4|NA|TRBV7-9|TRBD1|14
TGTGCCAGCAGCATCGGACAGGGCGGGGAAAAACTGTTTTTT
CASSIGQGGEKLFF
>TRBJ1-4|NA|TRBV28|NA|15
TGTGCCAGCAAGACTCCCGGGGGACTTAATGAAAAACTGTTTTTT
CASKTPGGLNEKLFF
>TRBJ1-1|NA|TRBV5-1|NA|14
TGCGCCAGCAGCGCCTCAGGGGACGGCACTGAAGCTTTCTTT
CASSASGDGTEAFF
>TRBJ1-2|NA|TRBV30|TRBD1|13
TGTGCCTGGGATCCGGGACAGGGTTATGGCTACACCTTC
CAWDPGQGYGYTF
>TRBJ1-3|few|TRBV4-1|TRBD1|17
TGCGCCAGCAGCCGAGGACAGGGCTTGAGCTCTGGAAACACCATATATTTT
CASSRGQGLSSGNTIYF
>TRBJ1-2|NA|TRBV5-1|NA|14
TGCGCCAGCAACGTGGGGGGAGGATCTAACGGCTACACCTTC
CASNVGGGSNGYTF
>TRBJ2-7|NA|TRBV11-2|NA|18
TGTGCCAGCAGTTCAACATGGGACCCCAGGACAGCAACCTACGAGCAGTACTTC
CASSSTWDPRTATYEQYF
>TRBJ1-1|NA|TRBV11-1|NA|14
TGTGCCAGCAGCCTTACTCGGGGGGGCACTGAAGCTTTCTTT
CASSLTRGGTEAFF
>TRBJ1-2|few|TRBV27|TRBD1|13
TGTGCCAGCAGTCTTGACAGGGGAGGTGGCTACACCTTC
CASSLDRGGGYTF
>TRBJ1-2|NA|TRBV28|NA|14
TGTGCCAGCAGTCGCACAACAGGGAGGGATGGCTACACCTTC
CASSRTTGRDGYTF
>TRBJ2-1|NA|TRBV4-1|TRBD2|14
TGCGCCACACAGGGAGCGGGGGGGCAATCTGAGCAGTTCTTC
CATQGAGGQSEQFF
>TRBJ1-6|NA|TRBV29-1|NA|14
TGCAGCGTTGCTGCTGGCCCCTATAATTCACCCCTCCACTTT
CSVAAGPYNSPLHF
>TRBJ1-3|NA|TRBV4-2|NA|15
TGTGCCAGCAGCCGAGGTATCGACTCTGGAAACACCATATATTTT
CASSRGIDSGNTIYF
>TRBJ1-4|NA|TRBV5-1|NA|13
TGCGCCAGCAAAGTCGAGCAAAATGAAAAACTGTTTTTT
CASKVEQNEKLFF
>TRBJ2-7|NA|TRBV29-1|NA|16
TGCAGCGTTGGGGTCCCCCTGGGCACCGTCTCCTACGAGCAGTACTTC
CSVGVPLGTVSYEQYF
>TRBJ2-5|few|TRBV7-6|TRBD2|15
TGTGCCAGCAGCTTAGGCGGGGGATCCCAAGAGACCCAGTACTTC
CASSLGGGSQETQYF
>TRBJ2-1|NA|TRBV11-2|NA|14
TGTGCCAGCAGTGAACAGGTGAACTACAATGAGCAGTTCTTC
CASSEQVNYNEQFF
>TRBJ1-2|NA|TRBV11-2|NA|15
TGTGCCAGCAGCTTAAGCACTCGCTCGGGCTATGGCTACACCTTC
CASSLSTRSGYGYTF
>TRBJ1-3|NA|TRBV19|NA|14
TGTGCCAGTACCATCTCGAGCTCTGGAAACACCATATATTTT
CASTISSSGNTIYF
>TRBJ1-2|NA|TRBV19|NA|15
TGTGCCAGTAGTATAGACCGGGGAGACTCCATTATTTTGTTATTC
CASSIDRGDSIILLF
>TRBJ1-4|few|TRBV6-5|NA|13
TGTGCCAGCAGCAGACAGACGAGTGAAAAACTGTTTTTT
CASSRQTSEKLFF
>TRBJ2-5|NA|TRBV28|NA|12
TGTGCCAGCAGTTTACTCGGAGAGACCCAGTACTTC
CASSLLGETQYF
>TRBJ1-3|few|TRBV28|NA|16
TGTGCCAGCAGGGCCCTCGGACAGACTCGCCGAAACACCATATATTTT
CASRALGQTRRNTIYF
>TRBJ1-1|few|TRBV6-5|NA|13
TGTGCCAGCAGTTACATTCGGGGAGCTGAAGCTTTCTTT
CASSYIRGAEAFF
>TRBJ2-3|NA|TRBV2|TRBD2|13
TGTGCCAGCAGCCGGGGGGGAGCAGATACGCAGTATTTT
CASSRGGADTQYF
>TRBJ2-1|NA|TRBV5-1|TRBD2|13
TGCGCCAGCAGCATCAGAGCGGGGGATGAGCAGTTCTTC
CASSIRAGDEQFF
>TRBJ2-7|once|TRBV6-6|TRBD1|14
TGTGCCAGCAGTCCTATTGGGACAGTAGGCGAGCAGTACTTC
CASSPIGTVGEQYF
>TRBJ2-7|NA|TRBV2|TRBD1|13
TGTGCCAGCAGTGAGGACAGGGCCTCAGAGCAGTACTTC
CASSEDRASEQYF
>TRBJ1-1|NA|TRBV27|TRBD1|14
TGTGCCAGCAGACCGGGACAGGGGGGCACTGAAGCTTTCTTT
CASRPGQGGTEAFF
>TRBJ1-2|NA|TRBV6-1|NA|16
TGTGCCAGCAGTGAAGAGGCAGGTCCAGCGGGCTATGGCTACACCTTC
CASSEEAGPAGYGYTF
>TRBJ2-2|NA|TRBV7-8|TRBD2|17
TGTGCCAGCAGCTTAGTTTTGCTAGCGGGGTTGGGCGGGGAGCTGTTTTTT
CASSLVLLAGLGGELFF